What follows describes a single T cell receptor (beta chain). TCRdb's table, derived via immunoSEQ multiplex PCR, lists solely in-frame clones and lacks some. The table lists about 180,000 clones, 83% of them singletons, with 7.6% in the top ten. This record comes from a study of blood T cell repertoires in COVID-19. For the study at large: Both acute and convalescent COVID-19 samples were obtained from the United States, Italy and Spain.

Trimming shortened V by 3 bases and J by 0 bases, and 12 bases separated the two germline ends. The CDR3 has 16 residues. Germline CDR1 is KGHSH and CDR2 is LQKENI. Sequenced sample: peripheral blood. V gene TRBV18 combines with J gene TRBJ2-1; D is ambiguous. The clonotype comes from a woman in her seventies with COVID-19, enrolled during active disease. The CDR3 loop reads CASSPFQPSSYNEQFF. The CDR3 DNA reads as TGTGCCAGCTCACCGTTTCAGCCTAGCTCCTACAATGAGCAGTTCTTC. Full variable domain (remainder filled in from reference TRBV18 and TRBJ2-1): NAGVMQNPRHLVRRRGQEARLRCSPMKGHSHVYWYRQLPEEGLKFMVYLQKENIIDESGMPKERFSAEFPKEGPSILRIQQVVRGDSAAYFCASSPFQPSSYNEQFFGPGTRLTVL.